These T cell receptor beta chains were read from a single sample in a study of CD8 T cells in Susac syndrome. Each CDR3 protein is one row after TCRdb ran MiXCR on the immunoSEQ multiplex PCR reads. Of 200,000 to 300,000 distinct CDR3 sequences detected, 90% to 96% appear once; the ten largest clones hold roughly 0.1%. The sequencing sample was made of CD4+ T cells from PBMCs. The source of these receptors is a human donor with Susac syndrome. The CDR3 runs from the conserved cysteine through the conserved F or W. A D gene is named only where the DNA matches it firmly. Some rows have no size entry. The others give once, few or many, or a class for an expanded clone.

J,V,D,size,DNA,CDR3
TRBJ2-3,TRBV9,NA,NA,TGTGCCAGCAGCCCCCGAGGGAGACTCACAGATACGCAGTATTTT,CASSPRGRLTDTQYF
TRBJ1-2,TRBV28,NA,NA,TGTGCCAGCACCTTCGGGGCTATAGGCTACACCTTC,CASTFGAIGYTF
TRBJ1-1,TRBV4-1,NA,NA,TGCGCCAGCAGCCAAGGGCAACAGGGACACACTGAAGCTTTCTTT,CASSQGQQGHTEAFF
TRBJ1-1,TRBV7-3,NA,NA,TGTGCCAGCAGCCGACAGTCGAACACTGAAGCTTTCTTT,CASSRQSNTEAFF
TRBJ1-1,TRBV7-9,NA,NA,TGTGCCAGCAGCTTAGGGTTGTCGGGGACTACGAAAGCTTTCTTT,CASSLGLSGTTKAFF
TRBJ2-1,TRBV19,TRBD2,NA,TGTGCCAGTAGCCTTCCTGGGTACGGGAGGGTGTCGACCAATGAGCAGTTCTTC,CASSLPGYGRVSTNEQFF
TRBJ2-7,TRBV28,TRBD2,NA,TGTGCCAGCAGTTCATCCGGGACTAGCGGGATCTACGAGCAGTACTTC,CASSSSGTSGIYEQYF
TRBJ1-2,TRBV28,TRBD1,few,TGTGCCAGCAGTTTGCCGGGACAGAACTATGGCTACACCTTC,CASSLPGQNYGYTF
TRBJ1-4,TRBV29-1,NA,NA,TGCAGCGTTATGCGGGGGTTCGGTGAAAAACTGTTTTTT,CSVMRGFGEKLFF
TRBJ1-5,TRBV20-1,NA,NA,TGCAGTGCTAGTCACGCCCGCAATCAGCCCCAGCATTTT,CSASHARNQPQHF
TRBJ1-2,TRBV20-1,NA,NA,TGCAGTGCTAGCTCCGGGGGAGGCTACACCTTC,CSASSGGGYTF
TRBJ1-1,TRBV10-3,NA,NA,TGTGCCATCAGTGAGTACGGGGGTATGAACACTGAAGCTTTCTTT,CAISEYGGMNTEAFF
TRBJ2-2,TRBV29-1,TRBD1,NA,TGCAGCGGGGGACAGACCGGGGAGCTGTTTTTT,CSGGQTGELFF
TRBJ1-2,TRBV6-1,NA,once,TGTGCCAGCAGTGTAGACAGACTCACCTATGGCTACACCTTC,CASSVDRLTYGYTF
TRBJ1-5,TRBV5-1,NA,NA,TGCGCCAGCAGCTTGGATGGGACACTTAATCAGCCCCAGCATTTT,CASSLDGTLNQPQHF
TRBJ1-5,TRBV20-1,NA,NA,TGCAGTGCTGGAATGGGGGCTTTTGATCAGCCCCAGCATTTT,CSAGMGAFDQPQHF
TRBJ1-1,TRBV24-1,TRBD1,once,TGTGCCACCAGTGCCTCGACAGGGCCGGTTTTCTTT,CATSASTGPVFF
TRBJ2-3,TRBV5-1,NA,NA,TGCGCCAGCAGCTTCCCAACCACCCCTACAGATACGCAGTATTTT,CASSFPTTPTDTQYF
TRBJ1-1,TRBV29-1,NA,NA,TGCAGCGTTGAAATGAGGTTATCGGGCACTGAAGCTTTCTTT,CSVEMRLSGTEAFF
TRBJ2-2,TRBV12-3/TRBV12-4,NA,NA,TGTGCCAGCAGTTTAGCCAGCCCCGCGAACACCGGGGAGCTGTTTTTT,CASSLASPANTGELFF
TRBJ2-2,TRBV5-1,NA,NA,TGCGCCAGCAGCTTGAACCAGGGCCGTCTGACCGGGGAGCTGTTTTTT,CASSLNQGRLTGELFF
TRBJ2-5,TRBV20-1,TRBD2,NA,TGCAGTGCTCCCTCTAACGGGAGGGAGACCCAGTACTTC,CSAPSNGRETQYF
TRBJ2-1,TRBV5-8,TRBD1,NA,TGTGCCAGCTACCCCACAGGGGCAAGCTCCTACAATGAGCAGTTCTTC,CASYPTGASSYNEQFF
TRBJ1-1,TRBV6-5,NA,NA,TGTGCCAGCAGCCGAAGCCGGGACGGTGAAGCTTTCTTT,CASSRSRDGEAFF
TRBJ2-5,TRBV28,NA,NA,TGTGCCAGCAGTTCCCCGGCCCCCGCCGAAGAGACCCAGTACTTC,CASSSPAPAEETQYF
TRBJ1-2,TRBV27,NA,NA,TGTGCCAGCAGGCCGGTCGGGGAATTAGGTCGAGGTGGCTACACCTTC,CASRPVGELGRGGYTF
TRBJ1-1,TRBV14,NA,NA,TGTGCCAGCAGCCAACTTGGCATGGGCACTGAAGCTTTCTTT,CASSQLGMGTEAFF
TRBJ2-4,TRBV9,NA,NA,TGTGCCAGCAGCGTAAGTCCCTGGCAGGGAGACATTCAGTACTTC,CASSVSPWQGDIQYF
TRBJ2-7,TRBV15,TRBD2,NA,TGTGCCACCAGCAGAGAGGCCTCCCTAGCGGGAGCTGGTGAGCAGTACTTC,CATSREASLAGAGEQYF
TRBJ2-3,TRBV15,NA,NA,TGTGCCACCAGCGGGAGCCTAGTGACTAGCACAGATACGCAGTATTTT,CATSGSLVTSTDTQYF
TRBJ2-1,TRBV15,NA,NA,TGTGCCACCAGCAGAGTCAACAATGAGCAGTTCTTC,CATSRVNNEQFF
TRBJ1-1,TRBV29-1,NA,NA,TGCAGCGTTGATGGTAGGAGCGCTTTCTTT,CSVDGRSAFF
TRBJ2-1,TRBV24-1,TRBD1,NA,TGTGCCACCAGTGTAACAGGGGCCGATGAGCAGTTCTTC,CATSVTGADEQFF
TRBJ2-4,TRBV5-1,NA,NA,TGCGCCAGCAGCTTACCGGGACTCGCAGCCAAAAACATTCAGTACTTC,CASSLPGLAAKNIQYF
TRBJ1-1,TRBV4-1,NA,NA,TGCGCCAGCAGCCAGCTTTCGGGGGGGGTAAGAATAGCTGAAGCTTTCTTT,CASSQLSGGVRIAEAFF
TRBJ1-5,TRBV27,TRBD1,NA,TGTGCCAGCGGGGGACAGGGATCGCCCCAGCATTTT,CASGGQGSPQHF
TRBJ2-6,TRBV29-1,TRBD1,NA,TGCAGCCCTTCCTTGGACAGGGGGTGTTTAGCCAACGTCCTGACTTTC,CSPSLDRGCLANVLTF
TRBJ2-1,TRBV12-3/TRBV12-4,TRBD2,NA,TGTGCCAGCAGTATGCCTAGCGGTCAGCAGTTCTTC,CASSMPSGQQFF
TRBJ1-5,TRBV20-1,TRBD1,NA,TGCAGTGCTAGGGGACAGAGAAACAATCAGCCCCAGCATTTT,CSARGQRNNQPQHF
TRBJ2-2,TRBV18,NA,NA,TGTGCCAGCTCACCATCGAGCATCGGCCCCACCGGGGAGCTGTTTTTT,CASSPSSIGPTGELFF
TRBJ1-5,TRBV3-1,NA,once,TGTGCCAGCAGCCAAGGAAGGGCTGGCCTCGGACAGCCCCAGCATTTT,CASSQGRAGLGQPQHF
TRBJ2-7,TRBV21-1,NA,NA,TGTGCCAGCAGCATAGGGGGAAGCTCCTACGAGCAGTACTTC,CASSIGGSSYEQYF
TRBJ1-5,TRBV6-6,TRBD1,few,TGTGCCAGCAGGCGACAGGGTAGCAATCAGCCCCAGCATTTT,CASRRQGSNQPQHF
TRBJ2-7,TRBV29-1,TRBD1,NA,TGCAGCGTTGTTCAGGACGACAGGGGATACGAGCAGTACTTC,CSVVQDDRGYEQYF
TRBJ1-1,TRBV20-1,NA,NA,TGCAGTGCTGTCCCGGGACCGATAAACACTGAAGCTTTCTTT,CSAVPGPINTEAFF
TRBJ2-3,TRBV12-3/TRBV12-4,TRBD1,NA,TGTGCCAGCAGTCCCCCGACAGGGGGGGAATTGGCAGATACGCAGTATTTT,CASSPPTGGELADTQYF
TRBJ1-1,TRBV30,NA,NA,TGTGCCTGGTTAGCAGGGTTCACGGACACTGAAGCTTTCTTT,CAWLAGFTDTEAFF
TRBJ1-1,TRBV29-1,NA,NA,TGCAGCGCCCGAGAAGGGAGGTCGAACACTGAAGCTTTCTTT,CSAREGRSNTEAFF